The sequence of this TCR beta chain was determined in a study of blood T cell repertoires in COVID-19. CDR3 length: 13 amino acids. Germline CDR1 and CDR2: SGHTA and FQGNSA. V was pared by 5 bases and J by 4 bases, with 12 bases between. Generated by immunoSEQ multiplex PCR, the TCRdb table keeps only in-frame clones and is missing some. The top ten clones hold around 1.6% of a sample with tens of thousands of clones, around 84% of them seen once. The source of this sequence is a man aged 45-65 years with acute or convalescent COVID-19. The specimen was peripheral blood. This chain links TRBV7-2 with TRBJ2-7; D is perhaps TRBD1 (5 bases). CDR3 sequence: CASSPQGAYEQYF. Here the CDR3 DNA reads TGTGCCAGCAGCCCCCAAGGGGCATACGAGCAGTACTTC.